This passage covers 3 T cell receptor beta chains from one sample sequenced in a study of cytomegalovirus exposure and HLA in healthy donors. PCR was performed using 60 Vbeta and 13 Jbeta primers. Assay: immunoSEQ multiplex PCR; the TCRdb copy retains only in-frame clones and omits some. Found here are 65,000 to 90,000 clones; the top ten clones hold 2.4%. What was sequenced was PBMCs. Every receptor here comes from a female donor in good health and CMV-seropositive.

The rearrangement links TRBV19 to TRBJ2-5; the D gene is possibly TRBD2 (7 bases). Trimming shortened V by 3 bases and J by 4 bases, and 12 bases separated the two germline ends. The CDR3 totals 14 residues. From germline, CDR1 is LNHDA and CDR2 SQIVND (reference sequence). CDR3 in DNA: TGTGCCAGTAGTATGGGGGGGCGCCGAGAGACCCAGTACTTC. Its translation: CASSMGGRRETQYF.

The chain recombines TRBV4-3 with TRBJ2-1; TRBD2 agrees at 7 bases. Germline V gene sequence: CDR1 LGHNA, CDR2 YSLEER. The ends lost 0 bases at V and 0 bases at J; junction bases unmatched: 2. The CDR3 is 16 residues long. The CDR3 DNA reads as TGCGCCAGCAGCCAAGATGTAGCGGGCTCCTACAATGAGCAGTTCTTC. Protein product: CASSQDVAGSYNEQFF.

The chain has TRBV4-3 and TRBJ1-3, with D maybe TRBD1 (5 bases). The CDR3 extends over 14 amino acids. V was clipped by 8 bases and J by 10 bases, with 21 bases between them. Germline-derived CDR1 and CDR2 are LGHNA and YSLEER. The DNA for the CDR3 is TGCGCCAGCGGAAGGGGTCCCGGGGGAGGAACCATATATTTT. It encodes CASGRGPGGGTIYF.